The following is a T cell receptor beta chain sequence with its context. Its specificity is not known. One end of the junction varies from germline; a read error may be responsible. The CDR3 extends 3 residues past the end of the read, so its final part is completed from the germline J gene. The CDR3 has 13 residues. Per the germline V gene, CDR1 is SQVTM and CDR2 is ANQGSEA. Genomic DNA, averaging approximately 1,200 ng per sample, yielded TCR beta CDR3 via immunoSEQ. Sequencing used immunoSEQ multiplex PCR; TCRdb keeps in-frame clones, though not all of them. Its listing shows about 35,000 clones. These data are taken from a study of T cells in women clearing cervical HPV infection. At the level of the study: Controls' single incident HPV16 infection cleared within 12 months without precancer. Findings of the study overall: Each sample's T-cell count was unknown, possibly confounding richness.

The origin of this receptor is a woman aged 18-70 years with a cervical HPV16 infection that either progressed to CIN3+ or cleared (not recorded which). The sample was blood buffy coat. The chain carries TRBV29-1 and TRBJ2-3; unclear D gene. CDR3 amino acids: CNVARPGTDTQYF. The covered CDR3 bases are TGCAACGTTGCCCGCCCAGGCACAGATACG.